These 20 T cell receptor beta chains share one sample of origin, sequenced in a study of molecular identifiers for immune sequencing clone quantification. TCRdb reprocessed the PCR reads with MiXCR, giving one entry per CDR3 protein. Of just under 650,000 distinct CDR3 sequences listed, roughly 21% are singletons. Sequencing was carried out using naive CD8+ T cells from blood, with Jurkat cell RNA spiked in. Indicated subset: FACS-sorted CD8+CD4-CCR7+CD45RA+ naive T cells. The receptors originated from a human donor in good health. Some libraries in this study had Jurkat cell RNA spiked in.

There are many counts of this clonotype. V usage is TRBV6-5 and J usage is TRBJ2-7; TRBD1 matches at 8 bases. This CDR3 has 14 residues. The V gene's germline CDR1 is MNHEY and CDR2 SVGAGI. J was trimmed by 0 bases and V by 2 bases; bases with no gene match: 0. The CDR3 coding sequence is TGTGCCAGCAGTTACACAGGGGGCTCCTACGAGCAGTACTTC. Residues: CASSYTGGSYEQYF.

The rearrangement links TRBV10-1 to TRBJ2-7; possible D gene TRBD1, 6 bases. Germline CDR1 and CDR2: WNHNN and SYGVQD (reference sequence). V shed 6 bases and J shed 2 bases, with 14 bases lying between them. The CDR3 spans 14 residues. The DNA for the CDR3 is TGCGCCAGCAGCAAGGGACATGGTGCCTACGAGCAGTACTTC. Translating it yields CASSKGHGAYEQYF.

In its sample, this clonotype was seen many times. This chain links TRBV9 with TRBJ2-7; D remains ambiguous. The CDR3 runs 14 residues. Between the trimmed V and J ends, which lost 0 bases and 3 bases, there was a span of 10 bases. Germline V gene sequence: CDR1 SGDLS, CDR2 YYNGEE. CDR3 DNA: TGTGCCAGCAGCGTAGGGGCGGCCCACTACGAGCAGTACTTC. Amino acid sequence: CASSVGAAHYEQYF.

The CDR3 spells CASSLWRVQGRAFF. The CDR3 bases are TGTGCCAGCAGCTTATGGAGGGTCCAGGGTCGAGCTTTCTTT. The gene calls are TRBV13 and TRBJ1-1; possibly TRBD1 for D (5 bases). Deletions cut 2 bases from V and 10 bases from J, with 17 bases between. CDR3 length equals 14 residues. In germline, CDR1 is PRHDT, CDR2 FYEKMQ (reference sequence).

V and J are TRBV11-2 and TRBJ2-1; 11 bases are a match to TRBD2. Trimming took 3 bases from V and 7 from J; bases not matched to a gene: 11. Germline assignment: CDR1 SGHAT and CDR2 FQNNGV. The CDR3 extends over 17 amino acids. The CDR3, as DNA: TGTGCCAGCAGCTTTGGGACTAGCGGAGACTCCTGGAATGAGCAGTTCTTC. It codes for CASSFGTSGDSWNEQFF.

The chain couples TRBV6-2 or TRBV6-3 to TRBJ1-5; 12 bases are a match to TRBD1. With V trimmed by 2 bases and J by 9 bases, 11 bases remained unmatched. The CDR3 contains 17 residues. CDR1 is MNHEY and CDR2 is SVGEGT in the germline V gene. The CDR3 DNA reads TGTGCCAGCAGTTACCCCTCCGGGACAGGGGGCGGTCGGCCCCAGCATTTT. Protein sequence: CASSYPSGTGGGRPQHF.

This clonotype was counted at least ten times. The CDR3 spells CATADGLYGYTF. In DNA form, the CDR3 reads TGTGCCACCGCGGACGGGCTCTATGGCTACACCTTC. The J gene is TRBJ1-2, the V gene TRBV6-2 or TRBV6-3, with D unclear. V shed 10 bases and J shed 4 bases, with 13 bases lying between them. The CDR3 has 12 amino acids. Germline-derived CDR1 and CDR2 are MNHEY and SVGEGT.

At least ten counts were recorded for this clonotype. This rearrangement joins TRBV5-6 to TRBJ1-1; the D gene is possibly TRBD1 (5 bases). The CDR3 totals 15 residues. Deletions cut 0 bases from V and 0 bases from J, with 9 bases between. Germline V gives CDR1 SGHDT, CDR2 YYEEEE. The CDR3 is CASSLVRDLNTEAFF. The CDR3 DNA follows: TGTGCCAGCAGCTTGGTTAGGGACCTGAACACTGAAGCTTTCTTT. The full variable domain, in which reference TRBV5-6 and TRBJ1-1 provide the parts outside the CDR3, is DAGVTQSPTHLIKTRGQQVTLRCSPKSGHDTVSWYQQALGQGPQFIFQYYEEEERQRGNFPDRFSGHQFPNYSSELNVNALLLGDSALYLCASSLVRDLNTEAFFGQGTRLTVV.

This clonotype was recorded at least ten times. This sequence joins TRBV24-1 and TRBJ2-7; 8 bases line up with TRBD1. CDR3 length equals 14 residues. Trimming cost V 4 bases and J 5 bases; bases outside gene matches: 6. Germline loops: CDR1 KGHDR, CDR2 SFDVKD. DNA of the CDR3: TGTGCCACCAGTGACGTGACAGGGGATAACGAGCAGTACTTC. Translating it yields CATSDVTGDNEQYF.

This clonotype was detected only a few times. A much larger clone differs from this one at a single base, so this may be a read error. This chain connects TRBV7-9 to TRBJ2-7; D possibly corresponds to TRBD2 (6 bases). The CDR3 is 15 residues long. The germline CDR1 and CDR2 sequences are SEHNR and FQNEAQ (reference sequence). CDR3 sequence reads: CASNNGGDGSYEQCF. Here the CDR3 DNA reads TGTGCCAGCAACAACGGCGGGGACGGGAGCTACGAGCAGTGCTTC.

This clonotype was detected once. One end of the junction fails to match germline, which may point to a read error. CDR3 loop: CANSLSGGRRTEAFF. As DNA, the CDR3 is TGTGCCAACAGCTTGTCAGGGGGCCGGAGGACTGAGGCTTTCTTT. This chain connects TRBV5-6 to TRBJ1-1; 8 bases are shared with TRBD1. CDR1 and CDR2 (germline): SGHDT, YYEEEE. The CDR3 contains 15 residues.

V and J are TRBV6-2 or TRBV6-3 and TRBJ2-2; the D gene is possibly TRBD1 (6 bases). V gave up 0 bases and J gave up 6 bases, with 20 bases separating them. Germline CDR1 MNHEY, CDR2 SVGEGT. The CDR3 runs 18 residues. The CDR3, as DNA: TGTGCCAGCAGTTACTCAATAGACAGGCCTACGATTCCCGGGGAGCTGTTTTTT. Protein: CASSYSIDRPTIPGELFF.

This clonotype came up a few times. The rearrangement joins TRBV5-8 to TRBJ2-1, with 8 nucleotides matching TRBD2. V shed 5 bases and J 5 bases; nucleotides not matched to a gene: 15. The CDR3 totals 17 residues. Germline V lookup: CDR1 SGHTS, CDR2 YDEGEE. The chain's CDR3 is CASRGGFSGGVDNEQFF. The CDR3 coding sequence is TGTGCCAGCAGAGGGGGATTCTCGGGAGGGGTCGACAATGAGCAGTTCTTC. The full variable domain, in which reference TRBV5-8 and TRBJ2-1 provide the parts outside the CDR3, is EAGVTQSPTHLIKTRGQQATLRCSPISGHTSVYWYQQALGLGLQFLLWYDEGEERNRGNFPPRFSGRQFPNYSSELNVNALELEDSALYLCASRGGFSGGVDNEQFFGPGTRLTVL.

This clonotype was found many times. V is TRBV4-1 and J is TRBJ1-6, with D tentatively TRBD1 (5 bases). The CDR3 has 21 residues. The germline CDR1 and CDR2 sequences are MGHRA and YSYEKL. The V end lost 1 base, the J end lost 1 base, and 23 bases lay between the germline ends. The CDR3 spells CASSQAPRYVFGGSYNSPLHF. The CDR3 DNA sequence: TGCGCCAGCAGCCAAGCTCCCCGATATGTTTTTGGGGGATCCTATAATTCACCCCTCCACTTT.

This clonotype was counted only a few times. The chain has TRBV20-1 and TRBJ2-7, with D possibly matching TRBD2 (7 bases). The germline CDR1 and CDR2 sequences are DFQATT and SNEGSKA (reference sequence). CDR3 size: 17 residues. V lost 0 bases, J lost 4 bases, and 22 bases lay in between. CDR3 loop: CSARDPRGAGDRYEQYF. For the CDR3, the DNA is TGCAGTGCTAGAGATCCTAGGGGGGCGGGAGATAGGTACGAGCAGTACTTC.

This clonotype was counted a few times. The chain combines TRBV2 with TRBJ1-1; D ambiguous. The CDR3 contains 14 residues. Germline CDR1 reads SNHLY; CDR2 reads FYNNEI. V was trimmed by 7 bases and J by 5 bases, leaving 17 bases between them. CDR3 sequence (DNA): TGTGCCAGCAATCTTGGAGGGTATGGAACTGAAGCTTTCTTT. This translates into CASNLGGYGTEAFF. Based on the CDR3 plus reference TRBV2 and TRBJ1-1, the full variable domain is EPEVTQTPSHQVTQMGQEVILRCVPISNHLYFYWYRQILGQKVEFLVSFYNNEISEKSEIFDDQFSVERPDGSNFTLKIRSTKLEDSAMYFCASNLGGYGTEAFFGQGTRLTVV.

On this clonotype: A read error may be the cause here, since a much bigger clone is one base away. The gene calls are TRBV5-1 and TRBJ2-6; D is undetermined. Germline CDR1 SGHRS, CDR2 YFSETQ. This CDR3 spans 19 amino acids. CDR3 sequence reads: CASSSASWTESSRANVLTF. Here the CDR3 DNA reads TGCGCCAGCAGCTCCGCAAGCTGGACCGAGAGCTCTAGGGCCAACGTCCTGACTTTC.

This clonotype has at least ten counts. The chain is built from TRBV30 and TRBJ2-7, with D hard to call. V lost 1 base, J lost 2 bases, and 6 bases lay in between. The germline gives CDR1 GTSNPN, CDR2 SVGIG (reference sequence). The CDR3 runs to 12 residues. CDR3 nucleotide sequence: TGTGCCTGGAGTGATCCAGCCTACGAGCAGTACTTC. Encoded protein: CAWSDPAYEQYF.

As for this clonotype: This may come from a read error, since a much larger clone is one base off. The J gene is TRBJ2-7, the V gene TRBV6-5, with D possibly being TRBD2 (5 bases). CDR3 length: 14 residues. Germline V gene data show CDR1 as MNHEY and CDR2 as SVGAGI. This chain's CDR3 is CASSSGLGSWEQCF. The DNA of the CDR3 is TGTGCCAGCAGTTCCGGGCTGGGCTCTTGGGAGCAGTGCTTC.

This clonotype has ten or more counts. The chain carries TRBV27 and TRBJ2-7; D not certain. In germline, CDR1 is MNHEY, CDR2 SMNVEV (reference sequence). Trimming left V 2 bases short and J 0 bases short, with 8 bases between. The CDR3 consists of 14 residues. CDR3 bases: TGTGCCAGCAGTTTAGGGCCTCACTCCTACGAGCAGTACTTC. It yields the protein CASSLGPHSYEQYF.